These 27 T cell receptor beta chains were sequenced from one sample in a study of graft-versus-host responses after intestinal transplantation. Repertoires were generated with immunoSEQ multiplex PCR, while TCRdb's copy carries only in-frame clones and drops some. Of roughly 1,800 clones in the sample, 35% to 45% were seen once. Co-plating was performed using roughly 200,000 CFSE-labeled responder cells and roughly 200,000 irradiated, violet-dye-labeled stimulator cells. The sequencing here drew on alloreactive CD8+ T cells from a mixed lymphocyte reaction culture, taken before transplantation. The subset is: CFSE-low proliferating T cells sorted from roughly six-day pre-transplant mixed lymphocyte reaction (GvH or HvG direction). All receptors derive from a human patient who was an organ donor for intestinal transplantation.

CDR3 sequence reads: CASSLSGLAGDTQYF. Written as DNA, the CDR3 is TGTGCCAGCAGCTTAAGTGGGCTAGCGGGGGATACGCAGTATTTT. This chain links TRBV7-4 with TRBJ2-3; 9 bases match TRBD2. V trimming: 2 bases; J trimming: 6 bases; junction bases outside the gene matches: 6. The CDR3 runs to 15 residues. Germline V CDR1 and CDR2: SGHVT, SQSDAQ.

This rearrangement joins TRBV5-6 to TRBJ1-5; D remains ambiguous. V was trimmed by 0 bases and J by 5 bases, leaving 3 bases between them. The CDR3 covers 12 residues. CDR1 and CDR2 (germline): SGHDT, YYEEEE. The CDR3 sequence is CASSLDDQPQHF. The CDR3 DNA reads TGTGCCAGCAGCTTGGACGATCAGCCCCAGCATTTT.

The chain uses TRBV29-1 and TRBJ1-1, with no clear D. Trimming cost V 0 bases and J 6 bases, with 17 bases left between them. Germline V gives CDR1 SQVTM, CDR2 ANQGSEA. This CDR3 has 15 amino acids. The CDR3 DNA sequence: TGCAGCGTTGAAGATCGTGACGCGGGGATTGCTGAAGCTTTCTTT. Protein product: CSVEDRDAGIAEAFF.

J is TRBJ2-5 and V is TRBV11-2, with D uncertain. TRBJ2-7 matches the DNA end more closely, so the J call is doubtful. The CDR3 totals 13 residues. Looked up from germline, CDR1 is SGHAT and CDR2 is FQNNGV. The CDR3 DNA follows: TGTGCCAGCAGCTATACAAGCTCCTACGAGCAGTACTTC. It translates to CASSYTSSYEQYF.

The V call is TRBV19, the J call TRBJ2-3; D gene unclear. Per germline, CDR1 LNHDA and CDR2 SQIVND (reference sequence). The CDR3 length is 14 residues. The germline V and J ends were trimmed by 2 bases and 1 base, with 7 bases remaining between them. This CDR3 is CASSIRQRTDTQYF. Here the CDR3 DNA reads TGTGCCAGTAGTATACGACAACGCACAGATACGCAGTATTTT.

A few counts support this clone. DNA for the CDR3: TGTGCCAGCAGCTTGCAGGGGGAGTATAGGGAGACCCAGTACTTC. Translating gives CASSLQGEYRETQYF. The chain joins TRBV7-9 to TRBJ2-5; 7 bases match TRBD1. CDR1 and CDR2 from the germline V gene are SEHNR and FQNEAQ (reference sequence). The CDR3 runs to 15 residues. Germline trimming cut 3 bases from V and 5 bases from J; bases unmatched to any gene: 9.

The chain employs TRBV19 and TRBJ1-2, with a tentative D call TRBD1 (5 bases). The CDR3 runs to 14 residues. The germline V and J ends were trimmed by 7 bases and 5 bases, with 17 bases remaining between them. CDR1 is LNHDA, CDR2 SQIVND, per germline (reference sequence). The chain's CDR3 is CASILRRGQYGYTF. CDR3 coding DNA: TGTGCCAGTATCCTAAGGAGGGGCCAATATGGCTACACCTTC.

This chain joins TRBV25-1 and TRBJ2-5, with TRBD1 as a possible D gene (6 bases). This CDR3 contains 13 residues. CDR1 and CDR2 (germline): MGHDK, SYGVNS. With 5 bases removed from V and 5 bases from J, the gap between germline ends came to 12 bases. CDR3 DNA: TGTGCCAGCAGTACAGGGTCGACGGAGACCCAGTACTTC. This codes for CASSTGSTETQYF.

The genes are TRBV18 and TRBJ2-1; D gene ambiguous. Germline assignment: CDR1 KGHSH and CDR2 LQKENI. V was pared by 2 bases and J by 6 bases, with 2 bases between. The CDR3 spans 11 residues. The CDR3 region has the DNA TGTGCCAGCTCACCAGTCAATGAGCAGTTCTTC. Its translation: CASSPVNEQFF.

Regarding this clone: The germline gene is not matched at one end of the junction; a read error may be the cause. The genes are TRBV7-9 and TRBJ1-2; 7 bases line up with TRBD1. CDR3 length: 15 amino acids. The germline V gene encodes CDR1 SEHNR and CDR2 FQNEAQ (reference sequence). In DNA, the CDR3 is TGTGCCAGCAGCTCTCAGGGGGGAGCTAACTATGGCCACACCTTC. Residues: CASSSQGGANYGHTF.

The chain carries TRBV4-3 and TRBJ2-1; D gene ambiguous. This CDR3 region has 12 residues. The V gene's germline CDR1 is LGHNA and CDR2 YSLEER. V lost 4 bases, J lost 5 bases, and 6 bases lay in between. CDR3 sequence reads: CASSRTDNEQFF. The CDR3 DNA is TGCGCCAGCAGCCGGACGGACAATGAGCAGTTCTTC.

The chain has TRBV6-6 and TRBJ2-3; TRBD2 is a possible D gene (5 bases). The CDR3 spans 14 residues. Germline V gene data show CDR1 as MNHNY and CDR2 as SVGAGI (reference sequence). The V gene lost 2 bases and the J gene lost 4 bases, with 10 bases spanning the gap. The CDR3 DNA is TGTGCCAGCAGTTACGGGCTAGCTCCAGATACGCAGTATTTT. Translation: CASSYGLAPDTQYF.

The J gene is TRBJ2-7, the V gene TRBV30; 14 bases line up with TRBD2. This CDR3 comprises 16 residues. CDR1 and CDR2 from the germline V gene are GTSNPN and SVGIG (reference sequence). J was trimmed by 3 bases and V by 3 bases; bases with no gene match: 7. CDR3 sequence reads: CAWRPGLAGGLYEQYF. CDR3 nucleotides: TGTGCCTGGAGACCCGGACTAGCGGGGGGACTCTACGAGCAGTACTTC.

This clone appeared a few times. J is TRBJ1-5 and V is TRBV11-2; D uncertain. CDR1 and CDR2 from the germline V gene are SGHAT and FQNNGV. Between the trimmed V and J ends, which lost 1 base and 6 bases, there was a span of 4 bases. CDR3 size: 12 residues. CDR3 sequence: CASSLVSQPQHF. Written as DNA, the CDR3 is TGTGCCAGCAGCTTAGTGAGTCAGCCCCAGCATTTT.

This clone was counted a few times. This chain links TRBV29-1 with TRBJ2-3, with 8 nucleotides matching TRBD1. Trimming took 6 bases from V and 2 from J; bases not matched to a gene: 7. This CDR3 is built from 14 residues. The germline gives CDR1 SQVTM, CDR2 ANQGSEA. CDR3 in amino acids: CSVVGQENTDTQYF. The CDR3, as DNA: TGCAGCGTGGTGGGACAGGAGAACACAGATACGCAGTATTTT.

The chain carries TRBV28 and TRBJ2-3, with 10 bases that match TRBD2. This CDR3 is 15 amino acids long. The V and J ends lost 4 bases and 5 bases, in that order; junction bases with no gene match: 6. Germline V gene sequence: CDR1 MDHEN, CDR2 SYDVKM. The DNA of the CDR3 is TGTGCCAGCAGTTACCCAGCGGGGGGGCAAGATACGCAGTATTTT. Translated: CASSYPAGGQDTQYF.

The rearrangement joins TRBV9 to TRBJ2-5, with D perhaps matching TRBD1 (6 bases). This CDR3 region has 13 residues. CDR1 and CDR2 from the germline V gene are SGDLS and YYNGEE. Trimming took off 4 bases at V and 5 bases at J, with 12 bases between the two ends. The CDR3 bases are TGTGCCAGCAGCCCAGGGGTAGGCGAGACCCAGTACTTC. This codes for CASSPGVGETQYF. The variable domain in full, with the rest retrieved from reference TRBV9 and TRBJ2-5, is DSGVTQTPKHLITATGQRVTLRCSPRSGDLSVYWYQQSLDQGLQFLIQYYNGEERAKGNILERFSAQQFPDLHSELNLSSLELGDSALYFCASSPGVGETQYFGPGTRLLVL.

The gene calls are TRBV11-3 and TRBJ1-1; D is ambiguous. This CDR3 contains 11 residues. The V end lost 5 bases, the J end lost 6 bases, and 7 bases lay between the germline ends. CDR1 is SGHNT, CDR2 YENEEA, per germline. CDR3 sequence (DNA): TGTGCCAGCAGCGGCGGGGCTGAAGCTTTCTTT. It codes for CASSGGAEAFF.

This clone was seen only a few times. V is TRBV11-2 and J is TRBJ1-1; TRBD1 matches at 10 bases. The germline gives CDR1 SGHAT, CDR2 FQNNGV. The length of the CDR3 is 14 residues. J was trimmed by 4 bases and V by 5 bases; bases with no gene match: 4. In nucleotides, the CDR3 is TGTGCCAGCAGCATTCGACAGGGGGCCACTGAAGCTTTCTTT. As protein: CASSIRQGATEAFF. Together with reference TRBV11-2 and TRBJ1-1, the CDR3 gives the full variable domain: EAGVAQSPRYKIIEKRQSVAFWCNPISGHATLYWYQQILGQGPKLLIQFQNNGVVDDSQLPKDRFSAERLKGVDSTLKIQPAKLEDSAVYLCASSIRQGATEAFFGQGTRLTVV.

The chain employs TRBV4-3 and TRBJ2-7, with a tentative D call TRBD2 (7 bases). This CDR3 is 15 amino acids long. V lost 4 bases to trimming and J lost 2 bases, with 15 bases between them. CDR1 and CDR2 from the germline V gene are LGHNA and YSLEER. The CDR3 sequence is CASSRGGLNTYEQYF. The CDR3 DNA reads as TGCGCCAGCAGCCGGGGGGGCCTGAATACCTACGAGCAGTACTTC.

The chain uses TRBV6-5 and TRBJ2-7; the D is unclear. The CDR3 extends over 14 amino acids. Germline V gene lookup returns CDR1 MNHEY and CDR2 SVGAGI. V was clipped by 5 bases and J by 1 base, with 12 bases between them. In DNA, the CDR3 is TGTGCCAGCAGTGAACTTACCTTATCCTACGAGCAGTACTTC. This sequence encodes CASSELTLSYEQYF.

CDR3 DNA sequence: TGTGCCAGCAGCTCCCGGACAGGGGCGGAGGTGGAGACCCAGTACTTC. Protein: CASSSRTGAEVETQYF. The chain combines TRBV13 with TRBJ2-5; 9 bases align to TRBD1. Germline lookup yields CDR1 PRHDT and CDR2 FYEKMQ (reference sequence). This CDR3 contains 16 residues. The J segment lost 5 bases and the V segment lost 4 bases, leaving 11 bases of the junction unmatched.

The J gene is TRBJ2-7, the V gene TRBV27; 9 positions agree with TRBD1. This CDR3 region has 14 residues. V trimming: 5 bases; J trimming: 3 bases; junction bases outside the gene matches: 5. The germline V gene encodes CDR1 MNHEY and CDR2 SMNVEV (reference sequence). The CDR3 sequence: CASSLQGAVYEQYF. In DNA form, the CDR3 reads TGTGCCAGCAGTCTACAGGGGGCGGTCTACGAGCAGTACTTC.

The chain joins TRBV19 to TRBJ2-7; TRBD1 matches 8 bases. V gave up 4 bases and J gave up 3 bases; unmatched junction bases: 5. There are 14 residues in the CDR3. The germline gives CDR1 LNHDA, CDR2 SQIVND (reference sequence). The CDR3 bases are TGTGCCAGTAGTACCGCCGGGACAGGCTACGAGCAGTACTTC. It specifies CASSTAGTGYEQYF.

J is TRBJ2-3 and V is TRBV19; TRBD2 aligns across 9 bases. The ends lost 3 bases at V and 2 bases at J; junction bases unmatched: 3. Germline-derived CDR1 and CDR2 are LNHDA and SQIVND (reference sequence). The CDR3 is made up of 15 amino acids. CDR3 nucleotides: TGTGCCAGTAGTATGCGGGGGGGGTTCACAGATACGCAGTATTTT. This encodes CASSMRGGFTDTQYF.

The V gene is TRBV7-9, the J gene TRBJ2-2; D is possibly TRBD1 or TRBD2 (5 bases each). Trimming took off 5 bases at V and 5 bases at J, with 18 bases between the two ends. The length of the CDR3 is 16 residues. The germline gives CDR1 SEHNR, CDR2 FQNEAQ (reference sequence). CDR3 region: CASSITLGARTGELFF. Written as DNA, the CDR3 is TGTGCCAGCAGCATAACCCTCGGGGCGCGGACCGGGGAGCTGTTTTTT.

This clone was counted a few times. The rearrangement links TRBV6-6 to TRBJ2-1; D remains ambiguous. The CDR3 runs to 11 residues. V lost 2 bases and J 7 bases, leaving 3 bases between the germline ends. Germline V gene sequence: CDR1 MNHNY, CDR2 SVGAGI (reference sequence). The DNA of the CDR3 is TGTGCCAGCAGTTACGGTAATGAGCAGTTCTTC. This codes for CASSYGNEQFF.